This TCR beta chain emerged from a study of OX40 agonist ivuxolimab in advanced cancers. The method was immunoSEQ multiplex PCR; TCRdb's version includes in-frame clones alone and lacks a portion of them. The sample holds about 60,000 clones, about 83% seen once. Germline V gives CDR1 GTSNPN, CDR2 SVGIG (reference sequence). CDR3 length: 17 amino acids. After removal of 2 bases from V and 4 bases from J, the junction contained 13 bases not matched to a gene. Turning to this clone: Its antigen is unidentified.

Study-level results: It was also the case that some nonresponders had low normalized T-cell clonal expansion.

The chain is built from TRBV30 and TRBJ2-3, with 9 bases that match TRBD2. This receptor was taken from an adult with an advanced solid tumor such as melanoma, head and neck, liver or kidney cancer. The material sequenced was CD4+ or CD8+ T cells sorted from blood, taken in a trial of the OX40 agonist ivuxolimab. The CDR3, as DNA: TGTGCCTGGAGTTACCTCTGGCGGGAGGGAGGGTCAGATACGCAGTATTTT. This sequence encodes CAWSYLWREGGSDTQYF.